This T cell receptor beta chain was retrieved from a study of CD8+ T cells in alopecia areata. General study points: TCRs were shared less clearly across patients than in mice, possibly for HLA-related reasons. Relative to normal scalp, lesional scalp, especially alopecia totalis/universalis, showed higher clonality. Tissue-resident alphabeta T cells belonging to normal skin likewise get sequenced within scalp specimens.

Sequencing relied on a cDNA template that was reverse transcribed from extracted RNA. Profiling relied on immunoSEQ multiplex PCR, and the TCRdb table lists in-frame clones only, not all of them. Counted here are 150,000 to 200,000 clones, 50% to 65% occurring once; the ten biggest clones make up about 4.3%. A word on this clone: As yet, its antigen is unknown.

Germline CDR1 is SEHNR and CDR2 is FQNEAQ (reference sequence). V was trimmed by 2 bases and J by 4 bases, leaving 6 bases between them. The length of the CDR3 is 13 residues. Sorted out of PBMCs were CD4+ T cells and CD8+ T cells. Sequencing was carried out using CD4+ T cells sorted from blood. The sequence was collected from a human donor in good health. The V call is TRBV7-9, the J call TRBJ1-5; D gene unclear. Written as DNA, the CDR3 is TGTGCCAGCAGCTTAAGGATGAATCAGCCCCAGCATTTT. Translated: CASSLRMNQPQHF.